The source of this TCR beta chain is a study of blood T cell repertoires in COVID-19. Study details: Sources were T cells, B-cell-depleted T cells, or PBMCs; the material itself was cDNA or gDNA.

The CDR3 spans 14 residues. Losses at the gene ends were 4 bases for V and 4 bases for J; bases not matched to a gene: 7. Germline CDR1 is SQVTM and CDR2 is ANQGSEA. Authors' processing steps: By means of reference gene primer amplification, nucleated cell counts were estimated. Sequencing was performed with immunoSEQ multiplex PCR; in TCRdb, only in-frame clones are kept and a portion is missing. V and J calls and clone size are as listed in that table; D and trimming were resolved from the DNA. The table lists some 240,000 clones, 80% to 90% of them singletons. The Seattle patients, enrolled during active infection, were followed longitudinally.

The sample taken for sequencing was peripheral blood. The chain has TRBV29-1 and TRBJ2-7, with 10 bases that match TRBD1. This TCR was sampled from a woman in her 70s with COVID-19, enrolled during active disease. The CDR3 spells CSVGKGQGYYEQYF. The CDR3 DNA reads TGCAGCGTTGGGAAGGGACAGGGGTATTACGAGCAGTACTTC.